This T cell receptor beta chain was sequenced during a study of blood T cells in healthy people across ages. This clonotype appeared a few times. Its target is not known. Germline V CDR1 and CDR2: MGHRA, YSYEKL. CDR3 length equals 15 residues. V lost 0 bases, J lost 10 bases, and 13 bases lay in between. Study observations and caveats: Both naive CD4+ cell counts and diversity were greater in long-lived donors than in aged donors. Percentage of naive T cells showed a strong correlation with TCR beta diversity. PBMCs went unsorted, and a conclusive naive versus antigen-experienced comparison was therefore prevented.

Alongside a J-beta primer mix, a sample-barcoded 5' primer served in a second PCR lasting roughly 7 to 11 cycles. TCRdb reprocessed the 5' RACE reads via MiXCR and lists one record per CDR3 protein. The repertoire has around 1.7 million distinct CDR3 sequences, under 30% of them found once; the top ten carry about 7.7%. Every sample had a minimum of 6.5 million PBMCs isolated. The sequence was obtained from a woman aged 25 to 39 in good health. The sequencing input was blood. The V and J genes are TRBV4-1 and TRBJ1-6, with unresolved D. The CDR3 is CASSQEFRLGSPLHF. In nucleotides, the CDR3 is TGCGCCAGCAGCCAAGAGTTCAGATTGGGCTCACCCCTCCACTTT.